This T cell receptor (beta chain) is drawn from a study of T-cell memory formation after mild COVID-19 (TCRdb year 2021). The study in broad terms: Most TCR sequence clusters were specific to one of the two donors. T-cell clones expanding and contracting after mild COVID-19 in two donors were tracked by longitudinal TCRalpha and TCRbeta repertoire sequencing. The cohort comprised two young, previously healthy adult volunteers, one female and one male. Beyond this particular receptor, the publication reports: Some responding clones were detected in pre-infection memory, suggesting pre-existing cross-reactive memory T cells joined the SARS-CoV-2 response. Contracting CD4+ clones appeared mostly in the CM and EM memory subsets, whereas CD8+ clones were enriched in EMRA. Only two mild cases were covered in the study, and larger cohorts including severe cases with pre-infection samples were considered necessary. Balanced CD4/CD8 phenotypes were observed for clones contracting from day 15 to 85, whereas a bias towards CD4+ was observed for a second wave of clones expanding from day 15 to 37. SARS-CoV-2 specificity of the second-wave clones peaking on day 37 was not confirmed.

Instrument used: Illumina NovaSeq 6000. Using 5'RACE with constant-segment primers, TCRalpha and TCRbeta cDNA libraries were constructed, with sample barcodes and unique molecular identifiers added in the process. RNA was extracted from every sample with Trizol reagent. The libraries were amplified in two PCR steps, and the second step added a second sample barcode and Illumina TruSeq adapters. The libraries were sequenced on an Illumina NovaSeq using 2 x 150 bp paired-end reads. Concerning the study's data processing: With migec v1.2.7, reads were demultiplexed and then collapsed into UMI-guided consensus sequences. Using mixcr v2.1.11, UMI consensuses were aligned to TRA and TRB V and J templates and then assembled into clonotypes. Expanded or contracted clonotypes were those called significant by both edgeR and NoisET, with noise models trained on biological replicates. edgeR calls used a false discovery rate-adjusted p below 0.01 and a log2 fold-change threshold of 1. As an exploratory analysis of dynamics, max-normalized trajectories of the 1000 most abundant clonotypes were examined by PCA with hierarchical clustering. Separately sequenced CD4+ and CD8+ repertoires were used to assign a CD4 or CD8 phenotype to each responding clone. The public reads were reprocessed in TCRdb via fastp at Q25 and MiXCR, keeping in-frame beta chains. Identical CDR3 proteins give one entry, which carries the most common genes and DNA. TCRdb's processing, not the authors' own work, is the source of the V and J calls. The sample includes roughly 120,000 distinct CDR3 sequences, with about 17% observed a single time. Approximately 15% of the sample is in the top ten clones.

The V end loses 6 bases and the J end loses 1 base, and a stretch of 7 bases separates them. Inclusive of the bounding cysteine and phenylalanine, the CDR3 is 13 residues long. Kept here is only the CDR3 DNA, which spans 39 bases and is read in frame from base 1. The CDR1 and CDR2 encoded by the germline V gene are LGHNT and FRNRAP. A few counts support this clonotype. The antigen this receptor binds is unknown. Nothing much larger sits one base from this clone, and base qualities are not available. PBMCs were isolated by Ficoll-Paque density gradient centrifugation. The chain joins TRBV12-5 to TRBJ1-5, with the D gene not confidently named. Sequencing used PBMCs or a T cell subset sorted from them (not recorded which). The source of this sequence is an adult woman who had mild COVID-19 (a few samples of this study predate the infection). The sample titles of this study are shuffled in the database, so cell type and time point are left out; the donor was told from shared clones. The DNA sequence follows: TGTGCTAGTGGCGTGGAGAGCAATCAGCCCCAGCATTTT. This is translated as CASGVESNQPQHF.